Listed below are T cell receptor beta chains from one sample, sequenced in a study of shared clonotypes between healthy human individuals. Measured with immunoSEQ multiplex PCR; TCRdb has only the in-frame clones, and not every one. Of about 1.1 million clones detected, 60% to 85% appear once; the ten largest clones hold 0.89%. The sequenced material came from memory CD4+ T cells from PBMCs. These receptors were taken from a man between 18 and 29 years old in good health. Some clones in this sample may be carry-over from other donors' samples. The CDR3 runs from the conserved cysteine through the conserved F or W. D genes are given only for firm matches. Size is omitted from some rows. Given values are once, few, many or a class for expanded clones.

d_gene	v_gene	abundance	j_gene	CDR3aa	CDR3nt
TRBD1	TRBV28	-	TRBJ1-2	CASSSVGGTGAYGYTF	TGTGCCAGCAGTTCCGTGGGGGGGACAGGAGCCTATGGCTACACCTTC
TRBD1	TRBV7-2	-	TRBJ1-5	CASSLDSGTGQPQHF	TGTGCCAGCAGCTTAGATTCTGGGACAGGGCAGCCCCAGCATTTT
TRBD1	TRBV7-8	-	TRBJ1-2	CASSNFYRGREGYTF	TGTGCCAGCAGCAATTTCTACAGGGGGCGGGAGGGCTACACCTTC
TRBD1	TRBV19	-	TRBJ1-1	CASTKQGQGWEAFF	TGTGCCAGTACTAAACAGGGACAGGGTTGGGAAGCTTTCTTT
TRBD2	TRBV4-2	-	TRBJ2-1	CASSQDSDGRTYNEQFF	TGTGCCAGCAGCCAAGATTCGGACGGGAGGACCTACAATGAGCAGTTCTTC
TRBD1	TRBV10-3	-	TRBJ1-4	CAISESGTGMEKLFF	TGTGCCATCAGTGAGTCCGGGACAGGGATGGAAAAACTGTTTTTT
TRBD1	TRBV10-3	-	TRBJ1-3	CAISSGQGEGNTIYF	TGTGCCATCAGCTCCGGACAGGGGGAAGGAAACACCATATATTTT
-	TRBV14	once	TRBJ2-2	CASSQIGTRDTGELFF	TGTGCCAGCAGCCAGATCGGGACTCGTGACACCGGGGAGCTGTTTTTT
TRBD2	TRBV7-3	-	TRBJ2-7	CASSLSIAGGYEQYF	TGTGCCAGCAGCTTAAGTATCGCGGGAGGCTACGAGCAGTACTTC
-	TRBV15	-	TRBJ2-1	CATSRDEEGQFF	TGTGCCACCAGCAGAGATGAGGAGGGGCAGTTCTTC
-	TRBV7-2	few	TRBJ2-7	CASSLAGWGSYEQYF	TGTGCCAGCAGCTTGGCGGGTTGGGGTTCCTACGAGCAGTACTTC
-	TRBV5-1	-	TRBJ2-7	CASSISGVSHEQYF	TGCGCCAGCAGCATTTCGGGAGTATCCCACGAGCAGTACTTC
-	TRBV5-1	-	TRBJ1-5	CASSERQAPYNQPQHF	TGCGCCAGCAGCGAGCGACAGGCCCCCTATAATCAGCCCCAGCATTTT
-	TRBV11-1	-	TRBJ2-7	CASSLVVGYEQYF	TGTGCCAGCAGCTTAGTTGTAGGGTACGAGCAGTACTTC
-	TRBV28	-	TRBJ1-6	CASSDIDNSPLHF	TGTGCCAGCAGCGACATCGATAATTCACCCCTCCACTTT